Below are 25 T cell receptor beta chains sequenced from a single sample in a study of T cell responses to AZD1222 COVID-19 vaccine (TCRdb year 2021). In the paper's terms, the time point label means: about 28 days (+/-7) after the second vaccine dose. The library was made by the immunoSEQ multiplex PCR assay. TCRdb mirrors the immuneACCESS table, restricted to in-frame sequences. Some clones are absent from its copies; in checked studies, under half trace to an unresolved V gene, and the reason for the others is unknown. The sample table holds 130,000 or so clones, of which around 89% were seen once. The ten largest clones take up 8% to 10% of the sample. The sample was peripheral blood, taken 28 days after the second AZD1222 dose. All receptors come from an adult who received the AZD1222 COVID-19 vaccine.

This chain joins TRBV10-3 and TRBJ2-2, with D unclear. The V and J ends lost 3 bases and 2 bases respectively, with 7 bases between them. The CDR3 extends over 14 amino acids. CDR1 is ENHRY and CDR2 is SYGVKD in the germline V gene. Here the CDR3 reads CAISEAHNTGELFF. CDR3 bases: TGTGCCATCAGTGAAGCGCACAACACCGGGGAGCTGTTTTTT.

The genes are TRBV18 and TRBJ1-6; D gene ambiguous. Germline V gives CDR1 KGHSH, CDR2 LQKENI. The CDR3 covers 15 residues. Trimming took off 1 base at V and 7 bases at J, with 11 bases between the two ends. The CDR3 DNA is TGTGCCAGCTCACCACTCGGAGGACTGAATTCACCCCTCCACTTT. Residues: CASSPLGGLNSPLHF.

The rearrangement joins TRBV7-2 to TRBJ1-5; no clear D. This CDR3 region has 14 residues. The V end lost 5 bases, the J end lost 0 bases, and 8 bases lay between the germline ends. The V gene's germline CDR1 is SGHTA and CDR2 FQGNSA. For the CDR3, the DNA is TGTGCCAGCAGCACCTATTATAGCAATCAGCCCCAGCATTTT. This gives the protein CASSTYYSNQPQHF.

This clone showed up just a few times. The rearrangement joins TRBV24-1 to TRBJ2-2; 8 nucleotides align to TRBD1. Trimming removed 7 bases from V and 9 bases from J; junction bases left unmatched: 3. Germline assignment: CDR1 KGHDR and CDR2 SFDVKD. The CDR3 has 12 residues. The CDR3 protein is CATSTGGRELFF. CDR3 coding DNA: TGTGCCACCAGCACAGGGGGGCGGGAGCTGTTTTTT.

The V and J genes are TRBV29-1 and TRBJ1-2, with no clear D. V shed 3 bases and J shed 5 bases, with 16 bases lying between them. This CDR3 comprises 14 residues. Germline CDR1 is SQVTM and CDR2 is ANQGSEA. CDR3 region: CSVETRGRLYGYTF. The CDR3 bases are TGCAGCGTTGAGACCCGAGGCAGGCTATATGGCTACACCTTC.

V and J are TRBV2 and TRBJ1-2, with 7 bases that match TRBD1. The CDR3 has 15 amino acids. Germline loops: CDR1 SNHLY, CDR2 FYNNEI. Losses at the gene ends were 2 bases for V and 2 bases for J; bases not matched to a gene: 5. For the CDR3, the DNA is TGTGCCAGCAGTGAACAGGGGGGGTTAAACTATGGCTACACCTTC. This encodes CASSEQGGLNYGYTF.

This sequence joins TRBV7-9 and TRBJ1-2; no clear D. Trimming left V 3 bases short and J 5 bases short, with 16 bases between. The CDR3 runs 15 residues. CDR1 SEHNR and CDR2 FQNEAQ come from the germline V gene (reference sequence). CDR3: CASSFPIPQRYGYTF. The DNA of the CDR3 is TGTGCCAGCAGCTTCCCAATACCCCAGAGGTATGGCTACACCTTC.

The rearrangement uses TRBV24-1 and TRBJ2-1, with D perhaps TRBD2 (6 bases). V was pared by 10 bases and J by 5 bases, with 14 bases between. Germline CDR1 is KGHDR and CDR2 is SFDVKD. The CDR3 loop spans 13 amino acids. CDR3 sequence (DNA): TGTGCCACGGCGGGGATTCATGACAATGAGCAGTTCTTC. As protein: CATAGIHDNEQFF.

This sequence joins TRBV4-1 and TRBJ2-7; D might be TRBD1 (6 bases). The CDR3 runs 20 residues. Trimming removed 1 base at V and 3 bases at J, with 28 bases between. Per the germline V gene, CDR1 is MGHRA and CDR2 is YSYEKL. In DNA form, the CDR3 reads TGCGCCAGCAGCCAAGTCGCCTTACAGGCCGGGCGGACAGTGAACTACGAGCAGTACTTC. Translation: CASSQVALQAGRTVNYEQYF.

The V and J genes are TRBV12-3 or TRBV12-4 and TRBJ1-1, with 8 bases fitting TRBD1. This CDR3 is 13 amino acids long. V shed 7 bases, J shed 5 bases, and the junction held 6 bases outside the gene matches. The CDR3 spells CASTWTGRTEAFF. The CDR3 nucleotides are TGTGCCAGCACCTGGACAGGGAGGACTGAAGCTTTCTTT.

The chain joins TRBV9 to TRBJ2-4; TRBD2 is a possible D gene (6 bases). The CDR3 is made up of 20 amino acids. V was shortened by 2 bases and J by 0 bases, with 24 bases between the two germline ends. Per the germline V gene, CDR1 is SGDLS and CDR2 is YYNGEE. CDR3 in DNA: TGTGCCAGCAGCGTGGGTGTGAGAGCGGGCCCCCTACTAGCCAAAAACATTCAGTACTTC. As protein: CASSVGVRAGPLLAKNIQYF.

The chain links TRBV29-1 to TRBJ1-2; D is uncertain. Germline values: CDR1 SQVTM, CDR2 ANQGSEA. The CDR3 is 12 residues long. V was cut by 4 bases and J by 5 bases, with 11 bases left in between. Here the CDR3 reads CSVGGGNYGYTF. The CDR3 bases are TGCAGCGTTGGGGGAGGGAATTATGGCTACACCTTC.

V and J are TRBV18 and TRBJ2-7; 7 nucleotides agree with TRBD2. Per germline, CDR1 KGHSH and CDR2 LQKENI. J gave up 0 bases and V 0 bases, and 2 bases lay outside the gene matches. CDR3 length: 15 residues. The CDR3 DNA reads as TGTGCCAGCTCACCACCGGGGGGGAACTCCTACGAGCAGTACTTC. Translated: CASSPPGGNSYEQYF. Using reference TRBV18 and TRBJ2-7 for the parts outside the CDR3, the full variable domain is NAGVMQNPRHLVRRRGQEARLRCSPMKGHSHVYWYRQLPEEGLKFMVYLQKENIIDESGMPKERFSAEFPKEGPSILRIQQVVRGDSAAYFCASSPPGGNSYEQYFGPGTRLTVT.

There are a few counts of this clone. CDR3 amino acids: CASSEQGSGANVLTF. CDR3 in DNA: TGTGCCAGCAGTGAACAGGGCTCTGGGGCCAACGTCCTGACTTTC. The V call is TRBV6-4, the J call TRBJ2-6; D perhaps matches TRBD1 (6 bases). The CDR3 is 15 amino acids. Germline values: CDR1 MRHNA, CDR2 SNTAGT. With 3 bases removed from V and 0 bases from J, the gap between germline ends came to 6 bases.

The genes are TRBV7-9 and TRBJ1-6; 7 nucleotides agree with TRBD1. CDR1 is SEHNR, CDR2 FQNEAQ, per germline (reference sequence). Unmatched junction bases numbered 5, after V lost 5 bases and J lost 7 bases. The CDR3 consists of 14 residues. The CDR3 loop is CASSHGTANSPLHF. For the CDR3, the DNA is TGTGCCAGCAGCCACGGGACAGCCAATTCACCCCTCCACTTT.

This chain uses TRBV10-1 with TRBJ1-2; D is perhaps TRBD1 (6 bases). The CDR3 runs to 14 residues. Germline V lookup: CDR1 WNHNN, CDR2 SYGVQD (reference sequence). Trimming pared 3 bases from V and 5 bases from J, leaving 13 bases between. CDR3 loop: CASSDGPGAYGYTF. In DNA form, the CDR3 reads TGCGCCAGCAGTGATGGGCCAGGGGCTTATGGCTACACCTTC.

V usage is TRBV30 and J usage is TRBJ1-4; 7 bases match TRBD1. V trimming: 5 bases; J trimming: 6 bases; junction bases outside the gene matches: 6. Germline lookup yields CDR1 GTSNPN and CDR2 SVGIG (reference sequence). This CDR3 has 13 amino acids. CDR3 bases: TGTGCCTGGGACCGGACAGGATATGAAAAACTGTTTTTT. Translating it yields CAWDRTGYEKLFF.

J is TRBJ2-1 and V is TRBV9, with 12 bases matching TRBD2. V gave up 4 bases and J gave up 7 bases; unmatched junction bases: 9. This CDR3 contains 16 residues. Germline V lookup: CDR1 SGDLS, CDR2 YYNGEE. CDR3 amino acids: CASSPRTSGVRNEQFF. CDR3 bases: TGTGCCAGCAGCCCCCGGACTAGCGGGGTTCGTAATGAGCAGTTCTTC.

This clone was recorded once. The chain uses TRBV6-1 and TRBJ1-6, with unresolved D. The CDR3 is made up of 17 amino acids. V was pared by 2 bases and J by 6 bases, with 17 bases between. Germline CDR1 and CDR2: MNHNS and SASEGT. The DNA of the CDR3 is TGTGCCAGCAGTGAATTGTGGGCGGGGTTCGGTAATTCACCCCTCCACTTT. Its protein is CASSELWAGFGNSPLHF.

The V and J genes are TRBV5-8 and TRBJ2-5, with D possibly matching TRBD1 (6 bases). Germline values: CDR1 SGHTS, CDR2 YDEGEE. The CDR3 is 16 amino acids. V shed 4 bases and J shed 5 bases, with 21 bases lying between them. CDR3 sequence reads: CASSAGQPLIPETQYF. The CDR3 bases are TGTGCCAGCAGCGCCGGACAGCCGCTCATCCCGGAGACCCAGTACTTC.

The chain recombines TRBV7-6 with TRBJ1-1; D remains unclear. Germline CDR1 reads SGHVS; CDR2 reads FNYEAQ. The V gene lost 2 bases and the J gene lost 1 base, with 8 bases spanning the gap. The CDR3 is 14 amino acids. CDR3 coding DNA: TGTGCCAGCAGCTTACGGCAGAGGAACACTGAAGCTTTCTTT. Its translation: CASSLRQRNTEAFF.

The chain recombines TRBV2 with TRBJ2-3; 7 bases line up with TRBD2. Germline assignment: CDR1 SNHLY and CDR2 FYNNEI. The CDR3 sequence is 14 residues long. With V trimmed by 8 bases and J by 6 bases, 11 bases remained unmatched. In nucleotides, the CDR3 is TGTGCCAGCTTTCCCTGGGGGGGAGGGGATACGCAGTATTTT. Translation: CASFPWGGGDTQYF.

This clone was seen just once. V and J are TRBV20-1 and TRBJ1-1; the D is unclear. V was cut by 6 bases and J by 3 bases, with 8 bases left in between. Germline CDR1 and CDR2: DFQATT and SNEGSKA (reference sequence). This CDR3 is 11 amino acids long. CDR3 sequence (DNA): TGCAGTGCCCGGCTATACACTGAAGCTTTCTTT. Amino acids: CSARLYTEAFF.

V gene TRBV19 combines with J gene TRBJ2-1; 14 bases fit TRBD2. This CDR3 has 15 residues. V was pared by 4 bases and J by 9 bases, with 5 bases of the junction left unmatched. Looked up from germline, CDR1 is LNHDA and CDR2 is SQIVND (reference sequence). CDR3 amino acids: CASSTGLAGAGEQFF. The DNA for the CDR3 is TGTGCCAGTAGTACGGGACTAGCGGGAGCTGGTGAGCAGTTCTTC.

The gene calls are TRBV7-2 and TRBJ1-1; no clear D. The CDR3 is 11 residues long. V lost 2 bases to trimming and J lost 6 bases, with 4 bases between them. CDR1 and CDR2 (germline): SGHTA, FQGNSA. Written as DNA, the CDR3 is TGTGCCAGCAGCTTACTCGCTGAAGCTTTCTTT. Its translation: CASSLLAEAFF.